This T cell receptor (beta chain) derives from a study of shared clonotypes between healthy human individuals. The germline gives CDR1 SGDLS, CDR2 YYNGEE. The CDR3 has 17 amino acids. V was trimmed by 0 bases and J by 0 bases, leaving 13 bases between them. Broader study findings: Naive subsets tended to show greater estimated richness than memory subsets.

TCRdb keeps only in-frame clones here, not all; method: immunoSEQ multiplex PCR. The sample has 2,500,000 or so clones; 92% are singletons. Points on this clone: The antigen is not known.

This rearrangement joins TRBV9 to TRBJ1-3; D remains ambiguous. The sequence came from a man aged 18 to 30 in good health. Some clones in this sample may be carry-over from other donors' samples. Sequenced: naive CD4+ T cells from PBMCs. Subset denoted: CD45RA+ positively selected. CDR3: CASSVEGARSSGNTIYF. CDR3 DNA: TGTGCCAGCAGCGTAGAAGGTGCACGGAGCTCTGGAAACACCATATATTTT.